The clone carrying this T cell receptor beta chain was found a few times. With a much larger clone just one base away, this may be a read error. This record belongs to a study of T cells in Graves' hyperthyroidism and ophthalmopathy. Regions amplified from RNA transcripts were the TCR beta CDR3 regions. Researchers ran a first-round RT-PCR on the TCR CDR3 using the HTBI primer set. TCRdb re-analysed the multiplex PCR reads in MiXCR, keeping a single row per CDR3 protein. The table has around 400,000 distinct CDR3 sequences, approximately 14% seen once. This TCR was sampled from a woman aged 18-29 years with Graves' hyperthyroidism that later progressed to Graves' ophthalmopathy. Sequenced input: blood.

The CDR3: CASGSGTSGLNEQFF. The CDR3 DNA reads as TGTGCCAGCGGCTCCGGGACTAGCGGCCTCAATGAGCAGTTCTTC. This chain links TRBV27 with TRBJ2-1, with TRBD2 identical over 11 bases. Germline loops: CDR1 MNHEY, CDR2 SMNVEV (reference sequence). The CDR3 sequence is 15 residues long. V lost 8 bases and J lost 6; bases outside the gene matches: 9.